This T cell receptor (beta chain) stems from a study of neurological immune-mediated disorders (dated by TCRdb to between 2018 and 2021). Study-level background: Among the 35 or so multiple sclerosis patients, 31 had relapsing-remitting MS and 3 had secondary progressive MS. The study compared peripheral blood TCR-beta repertoires of HTLV-I-associated myelopathy (HAM/TSP) patients, multiple sclerosis patients and healthy controls using UMI-based sequencing. The 90 to 120 TCR-beta libraries covered PBMC samples along with longitudinal samples, technical triplicates, and paired sorted CD4+ and CD8+ T-cell subsets. The cohort comprised 68 subjects: approximately 15 HAM/TSP patients, approximately 34 multiple sclerosis patients and 20 or so healthy controls. Study-wide conclusions, independent of this receptor: TCR clonal expansion was highest in HAM/TSP patients and lowest in MS patients, with MS patients falling below even healthy controls. No clinical or MRI features were associated with the MS cluster, and the authors said that larger cohorts are needed. Across subjects, expanded clones never shared an identical CDR3 amino acid sequence, which suggests that the TCR-beta repertoires in every group were private. In phylogenetic analysis, the repertoires of 18 of 34 MS patients grouped into a cluster of related CDR3 sequences, which suggests a possible signature at the repertoire level.

This clonotype appeared a few times. Its antigen remains unidentified. Base-call qualities are not available, and no considerably larger clone is one nucleotide away. Unsorted PBMC libraries were generated from 2 million PBMCs stored in RNAlater at -80 °C until RNA extraction. The multiple sclerosis patients were enrolled in a US clinical protocol that evaluated disease progression with magnetic resonance imaging. Peripheral blood was subjected to Ficoll-Hypaque density gradient centrifugation to isolate PBMCs, which were then cryopreserved in liquid nitrogen. CDR1 and CDR2, looked up from the germline V gene, are SGHTA and FQGNSA. Trimming costs V 4 bases and J 1 base, and their ends lie 15 bases apart. Inclusive of the bounding cysteine and phenylalanine, the CDR3 is 16 residues long. Solely the CDR3 DNA is kept, with 48 bases framed from the first base. cDNA synthesis used template-switch 5'RACE with a primer carrying a 10-nucleotide random unique molecular identifier tagging each TCR transcript. Every sequencing run covered 15-18 subjects and yielded more than 160 million TCR-beta sequences. Total RNA was extracted with the RNeasy kit. TCR-beta VDJ regions were amplified with primers for the TCR constant region and the 5'RACE anchor, using the KAPA Real-time Library Amplification kit. Sample indexes and Illumina adaptors were added in a first PCR, after which library yield was increased in a second PCR. After Ampure bead purification, the roughly 650 bp TCR product was size-selected on a 2% E-gel SizeSelection system. Library quality was checked on a Bioanalyzer, concentration was measured with Qubit, and libraries were quantified with the Kapa Library Quantification kit before pooling. Paired-end 2 x 150 bp sequencing of the libraries was performed on an Illumina HiSeq 2500. To increase sequence diversity, roughly 24-32% phiX was spiked into each library pool. Turning to the authors' computational methods: The UMI-based MiGEC pipeline processed quality-filtered reads and removed over 80% of raw TCR sequences during error correction. VDJ genes were aligned to IMGT germline references, and clonotypes were defined by unique CDR3 amino acid sequence plus V-J genes. VDJtools evaluated clonal expansion, Shannon diversity and CDR3 relatedness (CalcPairwiseDistances, ClusterSamples); CLCbio workbench built phylogenetic trees. Using coefficient-of-variation modelling across technical triplicates, the study counted a clone as expanded if it had at least 8 unique UMIs. Clones were called with MiXCR by TCRdb after fastp trimmed the public reads at Q25, and only in-frame beta chains were retained. Rows with one shared CDR3 protein collapse into an entry with the most common genes and DNA. The V and J calls shown here were made by TCRdb, not taken from the authors' results. The table for this sample lists about 95,000 distinct CDR3 sequences; roughly 3.5% of them were counted only once. 6% of the sample rests with the top ten.

This clonotype originated in a young woman with multiple sclerosis. This sequence uses TRBV7-2 and TRBJ2-3; the D segment may tentatively be TRBD1 or TRBD2, each giving 7 matched bases. The sequenced material came from PBMCs. The nucleotides read TGTGCCAGCAGCTCCAGGGGGGGGGACGGCACAGATACGCAGTATTTT. Its translation reads: CASSSRGGDGTDTQYF. Beyond the CDR3, the reference TRBV7-2 and TRBJ2-3 genes provide the residues; the full variable domain reads: GAGVSQSPSNKVTEKGKDVELRCDPISGHTALYWYRQSLGQGLEFLIYFQGNSAPDKSGLPSDRFSAERTGGSVSTLTIQRTQQEDSAVYLCASSSRGGDGTDTQYFGPGTRLTVL.